A single sample is the source of the 27 T cell receptor beta chains below, sequenced in a study of T-cell memory formation after mild COVID-19. MiXCR, run by TCRdb on the 5' RACE reads, gives a single entry per CDR3 protein. In the table there are some 270,000 distinct CDR3 sequences, 15% of which are singletons. The sample comprised PBMCs or a T cell subset sorted from them (not recorded which). Receptors were obtained from an adult woman who had mild COVID-19 (a few samples of this study predate the infection). Cell type and time point are not known.

V gene TRBV7-2 combines with J gene TRBJ1-2; D remains ambiguous. From germline, CDR1 is SGHTA and CDR2 FQGNSA. The V end lost 6 bases, the J end lost 3 bases, and 8 bases lay between the germline ends. The CDR3 loop spans 12 amino acids. CDR3 sequence reads: CASSSNYYGYTF. The DNA of the CDR3 is TGTGCCAGCAGTTCTAATTACTATGGCTACACCTTC.

V and J are TRBV5-1 and TRBJ2-3; the D is unclear. This CDR3 is 13 amino acids long. The germline V gene encodes CDR1 SGHRS and CDR2 YFSETQ. The V end lost 2 bases, the J end lost 5 bases, and 9 bases lay between the germline ends. CDR3 residues: CASSFGNVDTQYF. The CDR3 bases are TGCGCCAGCAGCTTTGGGAACGTAGATACGCAGTATTTT.

The chain is built from TRBV6-1 and TRBJ2-6; 12 bases map to TRBD1. V lost 6 bases to trimming and J lost 2 bases; unmatched junction nucleotides: 23. This CDR3 comprises 23 residues. The germline CDR1 and CDR2 sequences are MNHNS and SASEGT. The CDR3 protein is CASRNQRGIAVGTGGAGANVLTF. CDR3 coding DNA: TGTGCCAGCAGGAATCAAAGGGGTATTGCGGTCGGGACAGGGGGCGCTGGGGCCAACGTCCTGACTTTC.

This clonotype was seen at least ten times. The gene calls are TRBV12-3 or TRBV12-4 and TRBJ1-1, with D unresolved. Between the trimmed V and J ends, which lost 5 bases and 14 bases, there was a span of 21 bases. The CDR3 spans 13 residues. The CDR3 nucleotides are TGTGCCAGCAGTCCCGGGTCCCCTGAAACAGCCTTCTTT. It yields the protein CASSPGSPETAFF.

The chain recombines TRBV29-1 with TRBJ2-1; D is perhaps TRBD2 (6 bases). V was clipped by 4 bases and J by 8 bases, with 12 bases between them. Germline values: CDR1 SQVTM, CDR2 ANQGSEA. The CDR3 is 12 residues long. CDR3 loop: CSVAGELHEQFF. CDR3 sequence (DNA): TGCAGCGTTGCGGGGGAGTTACATGAGCAGTTCTTC.

This clonotype was detected only a few times. The rearrangement uses TRBV12-3 or TRBV12-4 and TRBJ2-2; D uncertain. V shed 2 bases and J shed 1 base, with 5 bases lying between them. The CDR3 has 14 amino acids. CDR3 in amino acids: CASSLSRNTGELFF. The CDR3 nucleotides are TGTGCCAGCAGTTTAAGTCGGAACACCGGGGAGCTGTTTTTT.

The chain combines TRBV5-1 with TRBJ2-1, with D hard to call. CDR1 is SGHRS and CDR2 is YFSETQ in the germline V gene. V lost 2 bases and J lost 7, with 10 bases in between. This CDR3 is built from 13 residues. This CDR3 reads CASSLVVANEQFF. In DNA form, the CDR3 reads TGCGCCAGCAGCTTAGTGGTGGCGAATGAGCAGTTCTTC.

This chain connects TRBV5-1 to TRBJ2-3; 13 nucleotides align to TRBD2. The CDR3 is 18 amino acids. The J segment lost 0 bases and the V segment lost 3 bases, leaving 7 bases of the junction unmatched. CDR1 and CDR2 from the germline V gene are SGHRS and YFSETQ. CDR3 nucleotides: TGCGCCAGCAGCTCCTGGACTAGCGGGGGCACGAGCACAGATACGCAGTATTTT. It translates to CASSSWTSGGTSTDTQYF. Looking up the rest from reference TRBV5-1 and TRBJ2-3 gives the full variable domain: KAGVTQTPRYLIKTRGQQVTLSCSPISGHRSVSWYQQTPGQGLQFLFEYFSETQRNKGNFPGRFSGRQFSNSRSEMNVSTLELGDSALYLCASSSWTSGGTSTDTQYFGPGTRLTVL.

This chain joins TRBV20-1 and TRBJ2-3; 8 nucleotides agree with TRBD1. V was pared by 0 bases and J by 4 bases, with 6 bases of the junction left unmatched. Germline CDR1 and CDR2: DFQATT and SNEGSKA (reference sequence). This CDR3 contains 15 residues. CDR3 bases: TGCAGTGCTAGAGATTCGAACAGGGGGGCAGATACGCAGTATTTT. This translates into CSARDSNRGADTQYF.

This clonotype was seen repeatedly, ten times or more. CDR3 residues: CASNNPGAATEAFF. The CDR3 nucleotides read TGTGCCAGCAACAACCCAGGGGCGGCCACTGAAGCTTTCTTT. This chain uses TRBV5-6 with TRBJ1-1; possible D gene TRBD1, 6 bases. The CDR3 has 14 residues. Between the trimmed V and J ends, which lost 6 bases and 4 bases, there was a span of 16 bases. Germline CDR1 is SGHDT and CDR2 is YYEEEE.

This clonotype was recorded a few times. The chain links TRBV4-1 to TRBJ1-2; 10 nucleotides line up with TRBD1. This CDR3 is 15 amino acids long. V was clipped by 3 bases and J by 7 bases; unmatched bases: 8. The germline CDR1 and CDR2 sequences are MGHRA and YSYEKL. The CDR3: CASSHPRGDRGGYTF. The CDR3 nucleotides read TGCGCCAGCAGCCATCCGAGGGGGGACAGGGGTGGCTACACCTTC.

Only a few counts were recorded for this clonotype. V gene TRBV20-1 combines with J gene TRBJ2-5; TRBD2 might be the D (6 bases). Deletions cut 5 bases from V and 5 bases from J, with 15 bases between. Germline CDR1 reads DFQATT; CDR2 reads SNEGSKA (reference sequence). The CDR3 length is 13 residues. Here the CDR3 DNA reads TGCAGTGCTGGGGGACTCTTCCTTGAGACCCAGTACTTC. Translated, it gives CSAGGLFLETQYF.

This clonotype was counted only a few times. The chain has TRBV4-2 and TRBJ2-3, with 7 nucleotides matching TRBD1. Trimming cost V 6 bases and J 0 bases; bases outside gene matches: 9. Germline lookup yields CDR1 LGHNA and CDR2 YNFKEQ. This CDR3 region has 16 residues. CDR3 residues: CASRRGTATSTDTQYF. CDR3 nucleotide sequence: TGTGCCAGCAGACGAGGGACAGCAACTAGCACAGATACGCAGTATTTT.

This clonotype has a handful of counts. The chain links TRBV9 to TRBJ2-1, with TRBD2 matching 12 bases. CDR3 length: 15 amino acids. The ends lost 2 bases at V and 6 bases at J; junction bases unmatched: 3. Germline values: CDR1 SGDLS, CDR2 YYNGEE. This CDR3 reads CASSVLAGGPNEQFF. The CDR3 DNA follows: TGTGCCAGCAGCGTTCTAGCGGGGGGGCCCAATGAGCAGTTCTTC.

The table lists this clonotype with a few counts. This chain connects TRBV9 to TRBJ2-5; weak D call: TRBD2 (6 bases). The V gene's germline CDR1 is SGDLS and CDR2 YYNGEE. This CDR3 region has 16 residues. Trimming removed 0 bases from V and 0 bases from J, with 12 bases in between. For the CDR3, the DNA is TGTGCCAGCAGCGTAGATGGGGGGACGTACCAAGAGACCCAGTACTTC. Translation: CASSVDGGTYQETQYF.

The rearrangement joins TRBV18 to TRBJ2-5; D tentatively fits TRBD1 or TRBD2 (5 bases each). The CDR3 length is 16 residues. V shed 1 base and J shed 5 bases, with 17 bases lying between them. CDR1 and CDR2 (germline): KGHSH, LQKENI. The CDR3 DNA reads TGTGCCAGCTCACCACGAAAGGGGAGCGTCGGTGAGACCCAGTACTTC. This sequence encodes CASSPRKGSVGETQYF.

The V call is TRBV29-1, the J call TRBJ2-7; D tentatively reads TRBD1 or TRBD2 (5 bases each). The CDR3 covers 12 residues. The germline V and J ends were trimmed by 6 bases and 3 bases, with 12 bases remaining between them. Per the germline V gene, CDR1 is SQVTM and CDR2 is ANQGSEA. This CDR3 is CSVGTDNYEQYF. In DNA, the CDR3 is TGCAGCGTGGGGACCGATAACTACGAGCAGTACTTC.

In its sample, this clonotype was seen a few times. The J gene is TRBJ1-1, the V gene TRBV14; D not certain. Per germline, CDR1 SGHDN and CDR2 FVKESK. The length of the CDR3 is 14 residues. The V and J ends lost 4 bases and 5 bases respectively, with 14 bases between them. CDR3 sequence reads: CASSPLKGGTEAFF. The CDR3 DNA reads TGTGCCAGCAGCCCCCTTAAGGGAGGAACTGAAGCTTTCTTT. The complete variable domain, with remaining parts taken from reference TRBV14 and TRBJ1-1, reads EAGVTQFPSHSVIEKGQTVTLRCDPISGHDNLYWYRRVMGKEIKFLLHFVKESKQDESGMPNNRFLAERTGGTYSTLKVQPAELEDSGVYFCASSPLKGGTEAFFGQGTRLTVV.

The chain recombines TRBV12-3 or TRBV12-4 with TRBJ2-3; D not resolved. This CDR3 region has 17 residues. Trimming left V 3 bases short and J 3 bases short, with 19 bases between. CDR3 loop: CASSFSLDLLFTDTQYF. Here the CDR3 DNA reads TGTGCCAGCAGTTTCTCATTGGACCTCTTATTTACAGATACGCAGTATTTT.

The chain has TRBV11-2 and TRBJ2-3; D uncertain. The CDR3 is 13 residues long. Germline CDR1 reads SGHAT; CDR2 reads FQNNGV. V lost 1 base and J lost 2, with 4 bases in between. CDR3 nucleotides: TGTGCCAGCAGCTTAGGGTTCACAGATACGCAGTATTTT. It encodes CASSLGFTDTQYF.

This clonotype was detected only a few times. The rearrangement links TRBV20-1 to TRBJ2-1, with TRBD1 identical over 7 bases. This CDR3 contains 15 residues. Germline-derived CDR1 and CDR2 are DFQATT and SNEGSKA (reference sequence). The trim removed 4 bases at V and 0 bases at J, leaving 6 bases unmatched. The DNA of the CDR3 is TGCAGTGCTAAAGAGGGGGCACGCTCCTACAATGAGCAGTTCTTC. It translates to CSAKEGARSYNEQFF.

This sequence joins TRBV6-2 or TRBV6-3 and TRBJ2-1; possibly TRBD2 for D (5 bases). Per the germline V gene, CDR1 is MNHEY and CDR2 is SVGEGT. The CDR3 is 12 amino acids. V shed 1 base and J shed 8 bases, with 6 bases lying between them. The DNA for the CDR3 is TGTGCCAGCAGTTACTGGACTGATGAGCAGTTCTTC. Amino acids: CASSYWTDEQFF.

This sequence joins TRBV6-2 or TRBV6-3 and TRBJ2-7; D ambiguous. The germline V and J ends were trimmed by 2 bases and 2 bases, with 4 bases remaining between them. The CDR3 runs 12 residues. The germline V gene encodes CDR1 MNHEY and CDR2 SVGEGT. The CDR3 loop is CASSYLTYEQYF. The CDR3 nucleotides are TGTGCCAGCAGTTACCTCACCTACGAGCAGTACTTC.

The chain has TRBV6-1 and TRBJ2-4, with D unresolved. Germline V gene lookup returns CDR1 MNHNS and CDR2 SASEGT. Trimming removed 2 bases at V and 2 bases at J, with 16 bases between. CDR3 length: 17 residues. CDR3 nucleotides: TGTGCCAGCAGTGAATGGGGTTTATCCTTTACCAAAAACATTCAGTACTTC. It translates to CASSEWGLSFTKNIQYF.

V usage is TRBV9 and J usage is TRBJ1-4; D remains ambiguous. V dropped 5 bases and J dropped 4 bases, with 9 bases sitting between them. CDR1 SGDLS and CDR2 YYNGEE come from the germline V gene. The CDR3 length is 13 residues. CDR3 region: CASSGGINEKLFF. DNA for the CDR3: TGTGCCAGCAGTGGCGGCATTAATGAAAAACTGTTTTTT.

The CDR3 protein is CASSRDGTGLNQPQHF. The CDR3 region has the DNA TGCGCCAGCAGCCGTGATGGGACAGGATTAAATCAGCCCCAGCATTTT. The chain links TRBV4-1 to TRBJ1-5, with 8 bases identical to TRBD1. Germline V gene data show CDR1 as MGHRA and CDR2 as YSYEKL. CDR3 length: 16 amino acids. V lost 4 bases to trimming and J lost 4 bases; unmatched junction nucleotides: 9.

This clonotype was seen more than once but under ten times. This chain uses TRBV3-1 with TRBJ2-1, with 14 bases lining up with TRBD2. V gave up 4 bases and J gave up 2 bases; unmatched junction bases: 10. The germline V gene has CDR1 LGHDT and CDR2 YNNKEL (reference sequence). The length of the CDR3 is 19 residues. The CDR3 loop reads CASSPRLAGGLQTYNEQFF. As DNA, the CDR3 is TGTGCCAGCAGCCCGAGACTAGCGGGGGGGCTTCAGACCTACAATGAGCAGTTCTTC.